This T cell receptor (beta chain) originates from a study of blood T cell repertoires in COVID-19. Study-level information: Acute and convalescent COVID-19 specimens originated in the United States, Italy and Spain. T cells, B-cell-depleted T cells, or PBMCs provided the cDNA or gDNA that served as material.

Trimming cost V 8 bases and J 4 bases; bases outside gene matches: 12. CDR1 and CDR2 (germline): SQVTM, ANQGSEA. CDR3 length: 14 residues. In the original analysis: For nucleated cells, counts were estimated from reference gene primer amplification. Using immunoSEQ multiplex PCR, the repertoire was profiled, and TCRdb retains in-frame clones only, with some absent. The D gene and trimming were derived from the DNA, and the V and J assignments and clone size from that table. The sample lists about 150,000 clones; 89% were seen once. The gene calls are TRBV29-1 and TRBJ1-2; 8 bases match TRBD1. Sequences were obtained from peripheral blood. This clonotype originated in a human donor in a cohort sampled during active COVID-19. CDR3 protein: CSSSKMTGAYGYTF. As DNA, the CDR3 is TGCAGCTCCTCGAAGATGACAGGGGCCTATGGCTACACCTTC.